This T cell receptor beta chain is drawn from a study of T cell changes during pregnancy in multiple sclerosis. Sequencing was performed with immunoSEQ multiplex PCR; in TCRdb, only in-frame clones are kept and a portion is missing. The sample records about 59,000 clones, over 90% being singletons. The germline gives CDR1 MNHEY, CDR2 SMNVEV (reference sequence). Losses at the gene ends were 6 bases for V and 7 bases for J; bases not matched to a gene: 10. The CDR3 contains 16 residues. The starting material was CD8+ T cells from peripheral blood mononuclear cells, obtained in the third trimester of pregnancy. The origin of this receptor is a female donor with multiple sclerosis, enrolled in a pregnancy study. V gene TRBV27 combines with J gene TRBJ2-2; TRBD1 aligns across 11 bases. DNA of the CDR3: TGTGCCAGCAGGCCAGGAGGGACAGGGGGTATCGGGGAGCTGTTTTTT. Encoded protein: CASRPGGTGGIGELFF.